The clone carrying this T cell receptor beta chain was detected only a few times. Its antigen remains unidentified. This sample was taken from a study of beta chain features in type 1 diabetes. The CDR3 is made up of 18 amino acids. Germline CDR1 and CDR2: SGHRS and YFSETQ. V was pared by 0 bases and J by 0 bases, with 16 bases between. Study-level results: Equally in patients and controls, shorter templates might have been favored by PCR.

Reverse transcribing all isolated RNA meant expressed TCRB transcripts were sequenced. Profiling relied on immunoSEQ multiplex PCR, and the TCRdb table lists in-frame clones only, not all of them. The sample holds under 900,000 clones, roughly 17% seen once. The V gene is TRBV5-1, the J gene TRBJ2-1; no clear D gene. Material for sequencing was naive CD4+ T cells from blood. This TCR derives from a woman aged 18-29 years in good health. The CDR3 coding sequence is TGCGCCAGCAGCTTGGCATCCATCAGTACCTCCTCCTACAATGAGCAGTTCTTC. As protein: CASSLASISTSSYNEQFF.